This TCR beta chain was observed in a study of a mutant IDH1 vaccine in newly diagnosed glioma. Study-level background: Patients arrived already treated with radiotherapy, temozolomide, or both, most having had both.

Comment on this clone: Its antigen is undetermined.

The CDR3 is made up of 18 amino acids. V lost 4 bases and J lost 2; bases outside the gene matches: 11. Germline CDR1 and CDR2: GTSNPN and SVGIG (reference sequence). Clones were read by immunoSEQ multiplex PCR, and TCRdb kept only the in-frame ones, dropping some. Among 53,000 or so clones listed, 78% were seen once. The time point is: week 5, during vaccination. It was 300 ug of mutant IDH1 20-mer peptide that made up each vaccine dose, given with topical imiquimod. The donors' diagnosis was new WHO grade 3 or 4 astrocytoma that was IDH1-mutant and ATRX-lost. General observations from the study: Alterations occurring in top peripheral T cell clonotypes seemed unrelated to pseudoprogression.

Sequencing used PBMCs, obtained from a glioma patient whose treatment included an IDH1 peptide vaccine. This sequence originates from a man aged 45-65 years with glioma. V usage is TRBV30 and J usage is TRBJ2-6; 10 bases line up with TRBD1. CDR3 protein: CAWTQTTGGAAGANVLTF. CDR3 DNA: TGTGCCTGGACCCAAACGACAGGGGGCGCGGCTGGGGCCAACGTCCTGACTTTC.